The present entry profiles one T cell receptor beta chain with its context. Given a much more abundant clone one base away, this may be a read error. MiXCR was run by TCRdb on the PCR reads, yielding one entry per CDR3 protein. The repertoire holds about 320,000 distinct CDR3 sequences, with roughly a quarter as singletons. This entry belongs to a study of molecular identifiers for immune sequencing clone quantification. Study information: Five portions were made in replicates from RNA of roughly 20,000 or 100,000 naive CD8 cells, and four underwent sequencing.

The V and J ends lost 4 bases and 6 bases respectively, with 10 bases between them. Germline CDR1 reads MNHEY; CDR2 reads SVGAGI. The CDR3 has 12 residues. The clonotype was recovered from a human donor in good health. Some libraries in this study had Jurkat cell RNA spiked in. The sequencing sample was made of naive CD8+ T cells from blood, with Jurkat cell RNA spiked in. The subset denotes: FACS-sorted CD8+CD4-CCR7+CD45RA+ naive T cells. This sequence joins TRBV6-5 and TRBJ2-7, with a weak D call TRBD1 (6 bases). In DNA, the CDR3 is TGTGCCAGCAGTTTCTCAGGGGCCGAGCAGTACTTC. This gives the protein CASSFSGAEQYF.